These T cell receptor beta chains were read from a single sample in a study of monozygotic twins with inflammatory bowel disease. After re-calling the 5' RACE reads, TCRdb lists one entry per CDR3 protein, DNA absent. The sample shows about 160,000 distinct CDR3 sequences, and 2.8% sits with its ten largest clones. Specimen: blood. All receptors come from a human donor with ulcerative colitis or Crohn's disease, or a healthy co-twin of an affected twin (not recorded which). Each CDR3 is given with its conserved first and last residue. Each record gives: V gene, J gene, CDR3 protein.

V gene: TRBV5-6; J gene: TRBJ2-5; CDR3 protein: CASSLVTGGSRGETQYF
V gene: TRBV7-3; J gene: TRBJ2-3; CDR3 protein: CASSSPSGGSTDTQYF
V gene: TRBV20-1; J gene: TRBJ2-3; CDR3 protein: CSAYTGGWRDTQYF
V gene: TRBV5-1; J gene: TRBJ2-7; CDR3 protein: CASSFADYEQYF
V gene: TRBV14; J gene: TRBJ2-6; CDR3 protein: CASSPRDRGRPGANVLTF
V gene: TRBV19; J gene: TRBJ1-1; CDR3 protein: CASSIWGGLNTEAFF
V gene: TRBV18; J gene: TRBJ2-1; CDR3 protein: CASSLTLAGEYNEQFF
V gene: TRBV7-2; J gene: TRBJ2-5; CDR3 protein: CASSSRDRGIDTQYF
V gene: TRBV29-1; J gene: TRBJ2-5; CDR3 protein: CSVRTGVLETQYF
V gene: TRBV29-1; J gene: TRBJ1-1; CDR3 protein: CSVGGRGANTEAFF
V gene: TRBV29-1; J gene: TRBJ1-2; CDR3 protein: CSVGGQGSVGYGYTF
V gene: TRBV6-1; J gene: TRBJ1-5; CDR3 protein: CAVDSWYQPQHF
V gene: TRBV20-1; J gene: TRBJ2-5; CDR3 protein: CSATGLVEETQYF
V gene: TRBV11-2; J gene: TRBJ2-2; CDR3 protein: CASSLVWTGGTNTGELFF
V gene: TRBV7-9; J gene: TRBJ2-1; CDR3 protein: CASSLRGYNEQFF
V gene: TRBV30; J gene: TRBJ2-3; CDR3 protein: CAWSVLVARGTQYF
V gene: TRBV24-1; J gene: TRBJ2-1; CDR3 protein: CATSEVRQGWGLNEQFF
V gene: TRBV5-1; J gene: TRBJ1-2; CDR3 protein: CASSLDQGPYGYTF
V gene: TRBV10-3; J gene: TRBJ2-1; CDR3 protein: CAISEGTGTRRSNEQFF
V gene: TRBV7-9; J gene: TRBJ1-5; CDR3 protein: CASSLATSNQPQHF
V gene: TRBV9; J gene: TRBJ2-1; CDR3 protein: CASSVISGYEQFF
V gene: TRBV9; J gene: TRBJ1-2; CDR3 protein: CASSVAPDSYGYTF
V gene: TRBV5-8; J gene: TRBJ1-1; CDR3 protein: CASSSSDRVGPTEAFF
V gene: TRBV28; J gene: TRBJ2-5; CDR3 protein: CASSLGTGRQETQYF
V gene: TRBV28; J gene: TRBJ2-5; CDR3 protein: CASSPGDQETQYF
V gene: TRBV12-3/TRBV12-4; J gene: TRBJ2-5; CDR3 protein: CASSLAGGGETQYF
V gene: TRBV6-1; J gene: TRBJ1-5; CDR3 protein: CASGPSGGSNQPQHF
V gene: TRBV12-3/TRBV12-4; J gene: TRBJ2-5; CDR3 protein: CASSPTGTSRTQYF
V gene: TRBV7-3; J gene: TRBJ2-3; CDR3 protein: CASSNGETDTQYF
V gene: TRBV3-1; J gene: TRBJ2-2; CDR3 protein: CASSLGQGAGGELFF
V gene: TRBV3-1; J gene: TRBJ2-2; CDR3 protein: CASSPRKDGELFF
V gene: TRBV14; J gene: TRBJ1-1; CDR3 protein: CASSQDLWTEAFF
V gene: TRBV5-1; J gene: TRBJ2-3; CDR3 protein: CASSLLGLTDTQYF
V gene: TRBV20-1; J gene: TRBJ1-2; CDR3 protein: CSPRRTGGYYGYTF
V gene: TRBV11-2; J gene: TRBJ2-1; CDR3 protein: CASSAPGDWYNEQFF
V gene: TRBV7-9; J gene: TRBJ2-3; CDR3 protein: CASSLRSGNADTQYF
V gene: TRBV12-3/TRBV12-4; J gene: TRBJ2-2; CDR3 protein: CASSLRAGSTGELFF
V gene: TRBV5-1; J gene: TRBJ2-1; CDR3 protein: CASSSMAGAGTEQFF
V gene: TRBV11-2; J gene: TRBJ2-7; CDR3 protein: CASSSRQSTYEQYF
V gene: TRBV18; J gene: TRBJ2-3; CDR3 protein: CASSPRLLAEASTDTQYF
V gene: TRBV27; J gene: TRBJ2-7; CDR3 protein: CASSLPGLAGDEQYF